This TCR beta chain was identified in a study of blood T cell repertoires in COVID-19. Study background: From T cells, B-cell-depleted T cells, or PBMCs came the material, which was cDNA or gDNA.

Germline V gene sequence: CDR1 LNHDA, CDR2 SQIVND (reference sequence). With 4 bases removed from V and 0 bases from J, the gap between germline ends came to 13 bases. This CDR3 is 15 amino acids long. In the authors' workflow: Reference gene primer amplification in the assay estimated nucleated cell counts. TCRdb's copy holds only in-frame clones and misses some; the assay was immunoSEQ multiplex PCR. V and J calls plus clone size are reproduced from that table; the DNA served to infer D and trimming. This table has 120,000 to 150,000 clones, around 82% appearing once. This clone is a singleton in its sample.

This chain links TRBV19 with TRBJ2-7; D perhaps matches TRBD1 (6 bases). This TCR derives from a man aged 55 to 70 with acute or convalescent COVID-19. Sequencing input: peripheral blood. The CDR3 sequence is CASSTQTGFSYEQYF. For the CDR3, the DNA is TGTGCCAGTAGTACCCAGACAGGTTTCTCCTACGAGCAGTACTTC.